Listed below are T cell receptor beta chains from one sample, sequenced in a study of T cells in tumors after PD-1 blockade. This table comes from immunoSEQ multiplex PCR, and its TCRdb copy is limited to in-frame clones, with some not included. The sample shows more than 20,000 clones, over 75% of them seen only once. The sample was PBMCs, taken before anti-PD-1 treatment. The receptor set was obtained from a human donor with basal cell carcinoma. The CDR3 runs from the conserved cysteine through the conserved F or W. The order of the fields is clone size, D gene, J gene, V gene, CDR3 length, CDR3 protein, CDR3 DNA. A D gene is named only where the DNA matches it firmly. Clone size, where shown, is once, few, many, or a class for clones that have expanded.

>few|TRBD1|TRBJ1-1|TRBV5-4|18
CASSLERQGNSLNTEAFF
TGTGCCAGCAGCTTGGAACGACAGGGGAACAGTTTGAACACTGAAGCTTTCTTT
>NA|NA|TRBJ1-3|TRBV15|13
CATSTGSGNTIYF
TGTGCCACCAGCACAGGGTCGGGAAACACCATATATTTT
>NA|NA|TRBJ2-5|TRBV7-2|12
CASTTDGGTQYF
TGTGCCAGCACCACGGATGGTGGGACCCAGTACTTC
>NA|NA|TRBJ1-2|TRBV5-6|12
CASSTYNCGYTF
TGTGCCAGCAGCACCTATAACTGTGGCTACACCTTC
>NA|NA|TRBJ2-5|TRBV2|14
CASSGGQFQETQYF
TGTGCCAGCAGTGGAGGGCAGTTCCAAGAGACCCAGTACTTC
>NA|NA|TRBJ2-3|TRBV18|14
CASSPGAGSDTQYF
TGTGCCAGCTCACCAGGGGCGGGGTCAGATACGCAGTATTTT
>NA|TRBD1|TRBJ2-3|TRBV3-1/TRBV3-2|16
CASSPTFGQGTDTQYF
TGTGCCAGCAGCCCCACCTTTGGACAGGGCACAGATACGCAGTATTTT
>few|TRBD1|TRBJ2-1|TRBV27|15
CASSQWGQGYNEQFF
TGTGCCAGCAGTCAGTGGGGACAGGGATACAATGAGCAGTTCTTC
>NA|NA|TRBJ2-1|TRBV3-1/TRBV3-2|14
CASSQDGVSNEQFF
TGTGCCAGCAGCCAAGACGGCGTTTCCAATGAGCAGTTCTTC
>few|TRBD2|TRBJ2-1|TRBV2|19
CARCDGGAREGSSYNEQFF
TGTGCCCGCTGTGATGGGGGGGCGCGGGAGGGGAGCTCCTACAATGAGCAGTTCTTC
>NA|TRBD1|TRBJ1-3|TRBV5-1|14
CASSAGTGGNTIYF
TGCGCCAGCAGCGCCGGGACAGGTGGAAACACCATATATTTT
>NA|TRBD1|TRBJ2-3|TRBV29-1|16
CSVEEGTGPGTDTQYF
TGCAGCGTTGAAGAAGGGACAGGGCCGGGGACAGATACGCAGTATTTT
>NA|TRBD1|TRBJ2-3|TRBV4-3|16
CASSQRDRGLSDTQYF
TGCGCCAGCAGCCAACGGGACAGGGGGTTATCAGATACGCAGTATTTT
>medium-sized|NA|TRBJ2-5|TRBV6-5|15
CASSYTGNSQETQYF
TGTGCCAGCAGTTACACGGGGAATAGCCAAGAGACCCAGTACTTC
>once|NA|TRBJ2-2|TRBV10-3|16
CAIKSDTGGNTGELFF
TGTGCCATCAAATCCGATACCGGGGGGAACACCGGGGAGCTGTTTTTT
>NA|NA|TRBJ1-6|TRBV30|14
CAWVSGRDNSPLHF
TGTGCCTGGGTCTCTGGCAGGGATAATTCACCCCTCCACTTT
>NA|NA|TRBJ2-3|TRBV10-3|14
CAISARDSTDTQYF
TGTGCCATCAGTGCCCGGGACAGCACAGATACGCAGTATTTT
>NA|TRBD2|TRBJ2-3|TRBV4-3|15
CASSQDRGGADTQYF
TGCGCCAGCAGCCAAGATCGGGGGGGCGCAGATACGCAGTATTTT
>NA|NA|TRBJ2-7|TRBV10-3|14
CAISDRRMPYEQYF
TGTGCCATCAGTGATAGGAGGATGCCCTACGAGCAGTACTTC
>NA|NA|TRBJ2-3|TRBV9|12
CASSVVGGTQYF
TGTGCCAGCAGCGTAGTTGGCGGTACGCAGTATTTT
>few|NA|TRBJ1-3|TRBV3-1/TRBV3-2|17
CASSQGGRGYSGNTIYF
TGTGCCAGCAGCCAAGGTGGCAGGGGCTACTCTGGAAACACCATATATTTT
>once|TRBD1|TRBJ2-7|TRBV10-2|13
CASSGTGIHEQYF
TGCGCCAGCAGTGGGACAGGGATCCACGAGCAGTACTTC
>NA|TRBD1|TRBJ2-3|TRBV9|14
CASSFGQGADTQYF
TGTGCCAGCAGCTTCGGACAGGGGGCAGATACGCAGTATTTT
>NA|TRBD2|TRBJ2-1|TRBV2|19
CPPSDGWAGEGSSYNEQFF
TGTCCCCCCAGTGATGGGTGGGCGGGGGAGGGGAGCTCCTACAATGAGCAGTTCTTC
>NA|NA|TRBJ2-7|TRBV7-2|15
CASSPLRGPPYEQYF
TGTGCCAGCAGCCCCCTCCGGGGCCCACCCTACGAGCAGTACTTC
>NA|TRBD2|TRBJ2-1|TRBV2|19
CACCDGWGGVGSSYNEQFF
TGTGCCTGCTGTGACGGGTGGGGGGGGGTGGGGAGCTCCTACAATGAGCAGTTCTTC
>NA|NA|TRBJ1-3|TRBV30|15
CAWSGGTGSGNTIYF
TGTGCCTGGAGTGGAGGGACTGGATCTGGAAACACCATATATTTT
>NA|TRBD1|TRBJ1-2|TRBV19|16
CASSIDHGQGTYGYTF
TGTGCCAGTAGTATAGACCACGGACAGGGAACCTATGGCTACACCTTC
>few|TRBD2|TRBJ2-1|TRBV2|19
CARSYGGAGAGSSYNEQFF
TGTGCCCGCAGTTACGGGGGGGCGGGGGCGGGGAGCTCCTACAATGAGCAGTTCTTC
>once|NA|TRBJ2-5|TRBV5-6|14
CASSLAGARETQYF
TGTGCCAGCAGCTTGGCGGGGGCGCGGGAGACCCAGTACTTC
>NA|NA|TRBJ2-4|TRBV4-2|18
CASSQAHRGPLAKNIQYF
TGTGCCAGCAGCCAAGCACACCGGGGCCCACTAGCCAAAAACATTCAGTACTTC
>NA|NA|TRBJ1-2|TRBV29-1|13
CSVSPSQFYGYTF
TGCAGCGTTTCCCCTAGCCAGTTCTATGGCTACACCTTC
>NA|NA|TRBJ1-6|TRBV3-1/TRBV3-2|15
CASSQTKRGDSPLHF
TGTGCCAGCAGCCAAACTAAGAGGGGTGATTCACCCCTCCACTTT